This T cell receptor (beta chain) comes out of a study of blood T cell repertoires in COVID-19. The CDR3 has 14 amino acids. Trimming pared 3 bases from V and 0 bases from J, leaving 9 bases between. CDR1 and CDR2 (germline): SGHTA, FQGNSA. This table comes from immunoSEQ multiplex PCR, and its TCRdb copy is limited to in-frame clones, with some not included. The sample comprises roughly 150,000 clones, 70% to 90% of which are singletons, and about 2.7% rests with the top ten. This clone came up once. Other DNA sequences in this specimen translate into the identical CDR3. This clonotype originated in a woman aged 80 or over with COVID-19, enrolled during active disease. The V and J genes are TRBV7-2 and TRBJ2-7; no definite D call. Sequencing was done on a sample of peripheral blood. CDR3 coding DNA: TGTGCCAGCAGCTTTACGGTTAGCTCCTACGAGCAGTACTTC. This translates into CASSFTVSSYEQYF. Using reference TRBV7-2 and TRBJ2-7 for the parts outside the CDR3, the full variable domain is GAGVSQSPSNKVTEKGKDVELRCDPISGHTALYWYRQSLGQGLEFLIYFQGNSAPDKSGLPSDRFSAERTGGSVSTLTIQRTQQEDSAVYLCASSFTVSSYEQYFGPGTRLTVT.